The clone carrying this T cell receptor beta chain has a handful of counts. MiXCR, run by TCRdb on the 5' RACE reads, gives a single entry per CDR3 protein. The sample carries approximately 510,000 distinct CDR3 sequences, just over 20% recorded once. These data are taken from a study of T cells after yellow fever vaccination. Between the trimmed V and J ends, which lost 0 bases and 0 bases, there was a span of 8 bases. This CDR3 spans 15 amino acids. Germline V gene data show CDR1 as MNHEY and CDR2 as SVGAGI. The chain employs TRBV6-5 and TRBJ1-2, with D maybe TRBD1 (6 bases). The sequence was obtained from a man between 18 and 35 years old who received the YFV17D yellow fever vaccine. The specimen was PBMCs, collected roughly 20 days after the first yellow fever vaccination. The CDR3 loop reads CASSYSGGPNYGYTF. CDR3 in DNA: TGTGCCAGCAGTTACTCGGGGGGGCCTAACTATGGCTACACCTTC.